The clone carrying this TCR beta chain was picked up a small number of times. Its antigen is as yet unknown. The data were taken from a study of post-analysis software for immune sequencing data. General study findings and limits: Multiple sclerosis patients had significantly lower normalized Chao1 diversity than controls. About 5 TRBV segments, including TRBV5-6, TRBV5-1 and TRBV20-1, were more frequent in patients than controls.

The CDR3 is 12 residues long. The V gene end was trimmed by 7 bases and the J gene end by 2 bases; junction bases not matched to a gene: 3. Germline V gene data show CDR1 as SQVTM and CDR2 as ANQGSEA. Presence of unique molecular identifiers characterized the TCR beta cDNA libraries. TCRdb recomputed calls from the PCR reads with MiXCR, one row per CDR3 protein. This sample has roughly 800,000 distinct CDR3 sequences, with about 50% found just once. The TCR was taken from a girl between 5 and 17 years old with multiple sclerosis. The chain couples TRBV29-1 to TRBJ2-3; TRBD2 matches 7 bases. The specimen was blood. The CDR3 DNA sequence: TGCAGCGCTGGACTAGACACAGATACGCAGTATTTT. Protein: CSAGLDTDTQYF.